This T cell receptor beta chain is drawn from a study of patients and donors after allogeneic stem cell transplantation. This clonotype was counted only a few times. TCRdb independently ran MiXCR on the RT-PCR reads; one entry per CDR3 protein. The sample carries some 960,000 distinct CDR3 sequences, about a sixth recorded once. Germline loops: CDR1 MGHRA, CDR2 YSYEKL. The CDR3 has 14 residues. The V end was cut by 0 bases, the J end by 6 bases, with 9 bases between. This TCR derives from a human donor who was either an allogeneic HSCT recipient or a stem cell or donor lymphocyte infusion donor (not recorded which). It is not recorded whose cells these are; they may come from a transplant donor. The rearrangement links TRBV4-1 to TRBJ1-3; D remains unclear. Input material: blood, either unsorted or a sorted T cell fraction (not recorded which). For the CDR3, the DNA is TGCGCCAGCAGCCAAGAGCCTTCACTAAACACCATATATTTT. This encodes CASSQEPSLNTIYF.